This T cell receptor (beta chain) was obtained from a study of cytomegalovirus exposure and HLA in healthy donors. The validation cohort, a group of some 120 subjects, included the donors and was separate from the roughly 620-subject first cohort. Produced via immunoSEQ multiplex PCR; TCRdb's table is partial and in-frame only. Of 150,000 to 200,000 clones detected, about 82% appear once; the ten largest clones hold approximately 2%. CDR1 and CDR2 from the germline V gene are MNHEY and SVGAGI. After removal of 5 bases from V and 7 bases from J, the junction contained 9 bases not matched to a gene. The CDR3 extends over 15 amino acids.

The TCR was taken from a man aged 25 to 40 in good health and CMV-seropositive. The gene calls are TRBV6-5 and TRBJ1-4; 8 nucleotides align to TRBD1. Sequenced input: PBMCs. CDR3 DNA sequence: TGTGCCAGCAGTACCACAGGGGGAGGTGTTGAAAAACTGTTTTTT. This codes for CASSTTGGGVEKLFF.